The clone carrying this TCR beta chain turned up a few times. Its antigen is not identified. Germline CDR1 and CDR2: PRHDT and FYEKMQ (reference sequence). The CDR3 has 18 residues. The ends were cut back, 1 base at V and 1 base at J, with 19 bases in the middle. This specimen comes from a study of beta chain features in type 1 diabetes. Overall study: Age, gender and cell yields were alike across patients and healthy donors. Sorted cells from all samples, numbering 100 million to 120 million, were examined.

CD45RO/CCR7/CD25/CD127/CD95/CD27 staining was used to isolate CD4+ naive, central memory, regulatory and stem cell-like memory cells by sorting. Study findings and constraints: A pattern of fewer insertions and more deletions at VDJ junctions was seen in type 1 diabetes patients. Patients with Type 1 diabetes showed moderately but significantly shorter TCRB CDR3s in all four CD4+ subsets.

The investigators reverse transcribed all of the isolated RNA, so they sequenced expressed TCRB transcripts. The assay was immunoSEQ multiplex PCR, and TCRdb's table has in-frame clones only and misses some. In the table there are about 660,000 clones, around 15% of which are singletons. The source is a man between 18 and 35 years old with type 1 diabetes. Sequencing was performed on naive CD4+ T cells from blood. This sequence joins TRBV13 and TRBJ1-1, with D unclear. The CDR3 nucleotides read TGTGCCAGCAGCTTAGATCCGGGAACGGGGTTTAGGAACACTGAAGCTTTCTTT. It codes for CASSLDPGTGFRNTEAFF.